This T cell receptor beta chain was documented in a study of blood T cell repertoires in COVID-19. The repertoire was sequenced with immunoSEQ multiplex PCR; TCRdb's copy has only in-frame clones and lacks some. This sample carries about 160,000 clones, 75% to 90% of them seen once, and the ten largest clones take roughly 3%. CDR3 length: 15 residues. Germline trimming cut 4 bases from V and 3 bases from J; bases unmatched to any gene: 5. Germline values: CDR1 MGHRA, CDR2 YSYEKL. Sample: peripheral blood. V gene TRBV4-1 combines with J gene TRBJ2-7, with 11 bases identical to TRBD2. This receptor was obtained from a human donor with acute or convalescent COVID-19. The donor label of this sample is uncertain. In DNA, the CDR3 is TGCGCCAGCAGCCTGACTAGCGGGAACCTCTACGAGCAGTACTTC. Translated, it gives CASSLTSGNLYEQYF.